The subject of this entry is one T cell receptor (beta chain). Its target is unknown. The CDR3 sequence is 16 residues long. Trimming took off 5 bases at V and 0 bases at J, with 14 bases between the two ends. From germline, CDR1 is KGHSH and CDR2 LQKENI. Primers: 60 Vbeta forward and 13 Jbeta reverse. Sequencing used immunoSEQ multiplex PCR; TCRdb keeps in-frame clones, though not all of them. The table records over 150,000 clones, about 76% of them present only once. These data originate in a study of cytomegalovirus exposure and HLA in healthy donors. The study, taken as a whole, reports: Presence/absence analyses took donor sequencing depth as roughly uniform. Earlier analysis yielded a pattern in which most TCR beta V segments were productive about 90% or about 30% of the time. Reports showed the classifier diagnosing cytomegalovirus status with high specificity and sensitivity.

This clonotype was sampled from a man under 40 in good health and CMV-seropositive. V and J are TRBV18 and TRBJ1-5; possible D gene TRBD1, 6 bases. The sequencing input was PBMCs. The chain's CDR3 is CASSFRTADSNQPQHF. CDR3 sequence (DNA): TGTGCCAGCTCATTCCGGACAGCGGATAGCAATCAGCCCCAGCATTTT.